The 25 T cell receptor beta chains given below trace back to one sample, sequenced in a study of T-cell memory formation after mild COVID-19. From the 5' RACE reads, TCRdb called clonotypes with MiXCR, one entry per CDR3 protein. The sample shows 340,000 or so distinct CDR3 sequences, over 10% of them seen only once. Sequences were obtained from PBMCs or a T cell subset sorted from them (not recorded which). The receptors were sampled from a man aged 18 to 29 who had mild COVID-19 (a few samples of this study predate the infection). Cell type and time point are not known.

This clonotype was picked up a small number of times. The genes are TRBV20-1 and TRBJ2-1; D is unclear. V lost 6 bases and J lost 6, with 6 bases in between. The CDR3 totals 10 residues. Per germline, CDR1 DFQATT and CDR2 SNEGSKA (reference sequence). The CDR3 region has the DNA TGCAGTGCAGACTTCAATGAGCAGTTCTTC. This encodes CSADFNEQFF.

This clonotype has ten or more counts. The J gene is TRBJ1-2, the V gene TRBV25-1; 7 bases are a match to TRBD1. The CDR3 contains 15 residues. The J segment lost 10 bases and the V segment lost 2 bases, leaving 13 bases of the junction unmatched. Germline CDR1 is MGHDK and CDR2 is SYGVNS. The CDR3 DNA sequence: TGTGCCAGCAGTGAAATGTTTCGACAGGGAAAGGTCTACACCTTC. It codes for CASSEMFRQGKVYTF.

This chain uses TRBV6-5 with TRBJ2-7; no firm D call. CDR3 size: 11 residues. Germline V gene sequence: CDR1 MNHEY, CDR2 SVGAGI. Trimming pared 2 bases from V and 6 bases from J, leaving 5 bases between. CDR3 loop: CASSYGAEQYF. In DNA, the CDR3 is TGTGCCAGCAGTTACGGTGCCGAGCAGTACTTC.

In its sample, this clonotype was seen many times. V and J are TRBV28 and TRBJ2-7; no reliable D call. Germline V gene data show CDR1 as MDHEN and CDR2 as SYDVKM. V was clipped by 4 bases and J by 3 bases, with 16 bases between them. This CDR3 contains 15 residues. For the CDR3, the DNA is TGTGCCAGCAGTTCCCTTATGCCCAAGGACTACGAGCAGTACTTC. It encodes CASSSLMPKDYEQYF. The complete variable domain, with remaining parts taken from reference TRBV28 and TRBJ2-7, reads DVKVTQSSRYLVKRTGEKVFLECVQDMDHENMFWYRQDPGLGLRLIYFSYDVKMKEKGDIPEGYSVSREKKERFSLILESASTNQTSMYLCASSSLMPKDYEQYFGPGTRLTVT.

This clonotype was recorded at least ten times. The chain recombines TRBV5-1 with TRBJ2-2; TRBD1 agrees at 8 bases. From germline, CDR1 is SGHRS and CDR2 YFSETQ. Trimming removed 3 bases from V and 4 bases from J; junction bases left unmatched: 2. The CDR3 extends over 14 amino acids. The CDR3 nucleotides are TGCGCCAGCAGCTCGACAGGGGCCACCGGGGAGCTGTTTTTT. Translation gives CASSSTGATGELFF.

This chain uses TRBV28 with TRBJ1-3; no clear D gene. The CDR3 is made up of 13 amino acids. Germline loops: CDR1 MDHEN, CDR2 SYDVKM. V shed 6 bases and J shed 1 base, with 7 bases lying between them. In DNA, the CDR3 is TGTGCCAGCAGCCCGGGGTCTGGAAACACCATATATTTT. Its translation is CASSPGSGNTIYF.

The chain links TRBV4-1 to TRBJ2-7; D is perhaps TRBD2 (6 bases). This CDR3 is built from 14 residues. Trimming removed 4 bases at V and 5 bases at J, with 15 bases between. CDR1 and CDR2 (germline): MGHRA, YSYEKL. CDR3 in amino acids: CASSRRGLEDEQYF. The CDR3 DNA sequence: TGCGCCAGCAGCCGTCGGGGGTTGGAAGACGAGCAGTACTTC.

This chain connects TRBV6-5 to TRBJ1-4; D gene uncertain. Germline V lookup: CDR1 MNHEY, CDR2 SVGAGI. V was pared by 0 bases and J by 7 bases, with 9 bases between. The CDR3 has 14 residues. In nucleotides, the CDR3 is TGTGCCAGCAGTTACTCGAATGGGCGTGAAAAACTGTTTTTT. It specifies CASSYSNGREKLFF.

This clonotype has more than one count but fewer than ten. DNA of the CDR3: TGTGCCAGCAGCCGAGTGGGGGCGTACGAGCAGTACGTC. Translating gives CASSRVGAYEQYV. The gene calls are TRBV5-5 and TRBJ2-7; TRBD1 might be the D (6 bases). V was shortened by 4 bases and J by 4 bases, with 12 bases between the two germline ends. Germline V CDR1 and CDR2: SGHKS, YYEKEE (reference sequence). The CDR3 has 13 amino acids.

Only a few counts were recorded for this clonotype. The chain carries TRBV12-3 or TRBV12-4 and TRBJ1-2, with TRBD1 identical over 9 bases. The V gene end was trimmed by 3 bases and the J gene end by 7 bases; junction bases not matched to a gene: 6. The CDR3 length is 14 residues. The DNA of the CDR3 is TGTGCCAGCAGTTTCTCGGGACAGGGAGTTGGCTACACCTTC. Translation: CASSFSGQGVGYTF.

The chain carries TRBV6-1 and TRBJ2-7; D is possibly TRBD1 or TRBD2 (5 bases each). Germline V lookup: CDR1 MNHNS, CDR2 SASEGT. The CDR3 loop spans 13 amino acids. Trimming cost V 2 bases and J 9 bases, with 14 bases left between them. The CDR3 DNA sequence: TGTGCCAGCAGTGAACCCGGGGCCAGTTGGCAGTACGTC. As protein: CASSEPGASWQYV.

The J gene is TRBJ1-2, the V gene TRBV4-3, with 8 bases fitting TRBD1. The J segment lost 1 base and the V segment lost 0 bases, leaving 13 bases of the junction unmatched. The CDR3 contains 19 residues. Germline V CDR1 and CDR2: LGHNA, YSLEER. The CDR3 reads CASSQDPWTGFTINYGYTF. CDR3 DNA sequence: TGCGCCAGCAGCCAAGATCCTTGGACAGGGTTCACCATTAACTATGGCTACACCTTC.

This clonotype was found a few times. The chain has TRBV7-9 and TRBJ2-5; D might be TRBD1 (6 bases). Trimming stripped 1 base from V and 6 bases from J, with 15 bases between. Per germline, CDR1 SEHNR and CDR2 FQNEAQ (reference sequence). The CDR3 sequence is 15 residues long. CDR3 region: CASSLGGPEAKTQYF. DNA for the CDR3: TGTGCCAGCAGCTTAGGGGGGCCAGAGGCAAAGACCCAGTACTTC.

The J gene is TRBJ2-4, the V gene TRBV24-1; D is uncertain. Germline CDR1 reads KGHDR; CDR2 reads SFDVKD. The CDR3 is 17 amino acids. V was shortened by 1 base and J by 4 bases, with 16 bases between the two germline ends. CDR3 loop: CATSDLSTADLKNIQYF. Here the CDR3 DNA reads TGTGCCACCAGTGATTTAAGTACTGCGGACCTTAAAAACATTCAGTACTTC.

The gene calls are TRBV29-1 and TRBJ1-2; D is perhaps TRBD1 (5 bases). This CDR3 comprises 18 residues. The V gene's germline CDR1 is SQVTM and CDR2 ANQGSEA. V dropped 3 bases and J dropped 0 bases, with 23 bases sitting between them. CDR3 protein: CSVEKLRQGGIANYGYTF. The CDR3, as DNA: TGCAGCGTTGAGAAGCTCCGGCAGGGTGGTATAGCTAACTATGGCTACACCTTC. Supplemented by reference TRBV29-1 and TRBJ1-2, the full variable domain reads SAVISQKPSRDICQRGTSLTIQCQVDSQVTMMFWYRQQPGQSLTLIATANQGSEATYESGFVIDKFPISRPNLTFSTLTVSNMSPEDSSIYLCSVEKLRQGGIANYGYTFGSGTRLTVV.

This clonotype was seen a handful of times. V is TRBV4-1 and J is TRBJ2-1; maybe TRBD1 (6 bases). This CDR3 is built from 17 residues. The ends were cut back, 4 bases at V and 8 bases at J, with 24 bases in the middle. Germline V gives CDR1 MGHRA, CDR2 YSYEKL. CDR3 residues: CASSRGFGTLGGHEQFF. CDR3 DNA sequence: TGCGCCAGCAGCCGGGGGTTTGGGACACTAGGGGGTCATGAGCAGTTCTTC.

This clonotype was recorded many times. This sequence joins TRBV4-1 and TRBJ1-1; TRBD1 matches at 8 bases. Germline-derived CDR1 and CDR2 are MGHRA and YSYEKL. The CDR3 extends over 15 amino acids. Trimming at V came to 3 bases and at J to 5 bases, leaving 8 bases not matched to a gene. The CDR3 DNA reads TGCGCCAGCAGCCAGGACAGGGTTATGGGGACTGAAGCTTTCTTT. It encodes CASSQDRVMGTEAFF.

This chain connects TRBV7-2 to TRBJ1-2, with D perhaps TRBD1 (5 bases). Germline V lookup: CDR1 SGHTA, CDR2 FQGNSA. The CDR3 covers 13 residues. V was clipped by 1 base and J by 8 bases, with 11 bases between them. In DNA, the CDR3 is TGTGCCAGCAGCTTAGAAAGGGGAGGAGGCTACACCTTC. Translation gives CASSLERGGGYTF. The complete variable domain, with remaining parts taken from reference TRBV7-2 and TRBJ1-2, reads GAGVSQSPSNKVTEKGKDVELRCDPISGHTALYWYRQSLGQGLEFLIYFQGNSAPDKSGLPSDRFSAERTGGSVSTLTIQRTQQEDSAVYLCASSLERGGGYTFGSGTRLTVV.

The chain is built from TRBV27 and TRBJ2-7, with 8 bases identical to TRBD2. The CDR3 contains 13 residues. Looked up from germline, CDR1 is MNHEY and CDR2 is SMNVEV (reference sequence). J was trimmed by 0 bases and V by 10 bases; bases with no gene match: 5. The chain's CDR3 is CATRRGASYEQYF. DNA of the CDR3: TGTGCCACACGGCGGGGGGCCTCCTACGAGCAGTACTTC.

The chain has TRBV5-1 and TRBJ1-1; tentatively, D is TRBD1 (6 bases). Germline V CDR1 and CDR2: SGHRS, YFSETQ. Trimming removed 1 base at V and 0 bases at J, with 16 bases between. The CDR3 sequence is 17 residues long. CDR3 protein: CASSLRGGGSMNTEAFF. The CDR3 nucleotides read TGCGCCAGCAGCTTGAGGGGGGGCGGCAGTATGAACACTGAAGCTTTCTTT.

This chain uses TRBV9 with TRBJ1-4; D gene ambiguous. V was shortened by 1 base and J by 0 bases, with 7 bases between the two germline ends. The CDR3 length is 15 residues. CDR1 and CDR2 from the germline V gene are SGDLS and YYNGEE. In DNA, the CDR3 is TGTGCCAGCAGCGTATCCAGTACAACTAATGAAAAACTGTTTTTT. This codes for CASSVSSTTNEKLFF.

This clonotype was counted a few times. The rearrangement uses TRBV10-2 and TRBJ2-1, with 10 bases aligning to TRBD2. The CDR3 contains 16 residues. With 2 bases clipped from V and 3 bases from J, the junction kept 4 bases outside the gene matches. Germline loops: CDR1 WSHSY, CDR2 SAAADI. DNA of the CDR3: TGCGCCAGCAGTGAGCCCGGGACTAGCGACTACAATGAGCAGTTCTTC. It specifies CASSEPGTSDYNEQFF.

This clonotype came up a few times. V and J are TRBV29-1 and TRBJ2-3; D gene uncertain. The CDR3 is made up of 10 amino acids. V shed 6 bases and J shed 2 bases, with 3 bases lying between them. Germline V gives CDR1 SQVTM, CDR2 ANQGSEA. CDR3 amino acids: CSVLTDTQYF. CDR3 DNA sequence: TGCAGCGTCCTCACAGATACGCAGTATTTT.

The genes are TRBV29-1 and TRBJ2-2, with D possibly TRBD2 on 6 matching bases. The length of the CDR3 is 15 residues. CDR1 is SQVTM, CDR2 ANQGSEA, per germline. The CDR3 region has the DNA TGCAGAATCCATTCCGGGACTGCGAACACCGGGGAGCTGTTTTTT. Its translation: CRIHSGTANTGELFF.

This chain joins TRBV5-8 and TRBJ2-1, with no clear D. Germline loops: CDR1 SGHTS, CDR2 YDEGEE. The ends were cut back, 4 bases at V and 9 bases at J, with 8 bases in the middle. The CDR3 consists of 11 residues. CDR3 DNA sequence: TGTGCCAGCAGCCGCCGGCCTGAGCAGTTCTTC. It is translated as CASSRRPEQFF.